This TCR beta chain was profiled in a study of blood T cells in healthy people across ages. The study's findings and limits: The fall in TCR beta diversity per million T cells was roughly linear with age.

Then a second PCR, running roughly 7 to 11 cycles, was carried out with a sample-barcoded 5' primer and a J-beta primer mix. TCRdb re-derived calls from the 5' RACE reads in MiXCR, one entry per CDR3 protein. This table has about 540,000 distinct CDR3 sequences, 24% appearing once. Trimming removed 5 bases at V and 2 bases at J, with 16 bases between. The V gene's germline CDR1 is DFQATT and CDR2 SNEGSKA (reference sequence). The CDR3 spans 14 residues. Concerning this clonotype itself: Its antigen is unknown.

Donors ranged from about 6 to 90 years old and were healthy Caucasians in Russia. This sample also appeared in a second study, on T cells of mothers and their children. That study reports: Amplification in the second PCR used the M1S primer, which added sample barcodes and 2-4 random nucleotides.

This rearrangement joins TRBV20-1 to TRBJ2-7; unclear D gene. The sample taken for sequencing was blood. The TCR originated in a boy younger than 18 in good health. CDR3 bases: TGCAGTGCTGCCACCGGTGGGCAGGCCTACGAGCAGTACTTC. This gives the protein CSAATGGQAYEQYF.